Below are 6 T cell receptor beta chains sequenced from a single sample in a study of shared clonotypes between healthy human individuals. The protocol was immunoSEQ multiplex PCR, while the TCRdb copy is restricted to in-frame clones and leaves out a portion. The sample has around 2,000,000 clones, 85% to 95% seen once. The naive CD8 subset, CD45RO-negative cells positively selected for CCR7, excluded terminally differentiated effector memory CD45RA+ cells. Sequencing was carried out using naive CD8+ T cells sorted from blood. These receptors came from a young man in good health.

The chain combines TRBV19 with TRBJ2-7; possibly TRBD2 for D (6 bases). Trimming took 6 bases from V and 5 from J, leaving 14 bases between them. This CDR3 comprises 13 residues. The germline V gene encodes CDR1 LNHDA and CDR2 SQIVND (reference sequence). This chain's CDR3 is CASSPGTYNEQYF. CDR3 DNA sequence: TGTGCCAGTAGCCCCGGGACTTATAACGAGCAGTACTTC.

This chain joins TRBV7-2 and TRBJ2-7, with 10 positions matching TRBD2. This CDR3 spans 18 amino acids. Germline V gene data show CDR1 as SGHTA and CDR2 as FQGNSA. J gave up 7 bases and V 1 base, and 16 bases lay outside the gene matches. The CDR3 region has the DNA TGTGCCAGCAGCTTAGTTTTGATAAGCGGGAGGGGGGCTACGGAGCAGTACTTC. It is translated as CASSLVLISGRGATEQYF.

The chain employs TRBV7-2 and TRBJ2-7, with TRBD2 matching 7 bases. Germline-derived CDR1 and CDR2 are SGHTA and FQGNSA. Trimming cost V 4 bases and J 1 base; bases outside gene matches: 7. This CDR3 spans 15 amino acids. CDR3 bases: TGTGCCAGCAGCTGGGCGGGGGACTTGTCCTACGAGCAGTACTTC. This translates into CASSWAGDLSYEQYF.

CDR3 coding DNA: TGTGCCAGCAGCTCGGGAAGGTTGTACGAGCAGTACTTC. As protein: CASSSGRLYEQYF. This chain uses TRBV11-2 with TRBJ2-7, with D perhaps matching TRBD2 (5 bases). Germline V lookup: CDR1 SGHAT, CDR2 FQNNGV. This CDR3 contains 13 residues. Between the trimmed V and J ends, which lost 4 bases and 4 bases, there was a span of 11 bases.

The genes are TRBV21-1 and TRBJ1-1. TRBV21-1 is flagged as a pseudogene. This CDR3 is 13 amino acids long. The CDR3 nucleotides are TGTGCCAGCAGCAAAGTTCTACTGGTCGGAGCTTTCTTT. It yields the protein CASSKVLLVGAFF.

Points on this clone: Other DNA sequences in this sample translate to the same CDR3. The chain employs TRBV27 and TRBJ1-5, with 7 bases aligning to TRBD1. The CDR3 loop spans 14 amino acids. CDR1 is MNHEY, CDR2 SMNVEV, per germline (reference sequence). V dropped 2 bases and J dropped 5; count of bases not matched to a gene: 3. CDR3 residues: CASSLRQGDQPQHF. DNA for the CDR3: TGTGCCAGCAGTTTAAGACAGGGTGATCAGCCCCAGCATTTT.